Following are 14 T cell receptor beta chains from one sample sequenced in a study of Graves' ophthalmopathy and Graves' hyperthyroidism. TCR beta CDR3 regions were amplified from RNA transcripts. Investigators did first-round RT-PCR with HTBI primers, then second-round multiplex PCR. One entry per CDR3 protein results from TCRdb running MiXCR on the multiplex PCR reads. The data show about 640,000 distinct CDR3 sequences, with about two fifths seen just once and more than 3% held by the top ten. The sample comprised peripheral blood. The source is an adult man with Graves' ophthalmopathy.

This chain uses TRBV12-3 or TRBV12-4 with TRBJ1-5; D gene ambiguous. The CDR3 is made up of 15 amino acids. The V end was cut by 2 bases, the J end by 11 bases, with 19 bases between. CDR3 DNA sequence: TGTGCCAGCAGTTTAACGACTAGTGGTCAAGAGACCCAGCATTTT. Translation gives CASSLTTSGQETQHF.

This clonotype was observed many times. The rearrangement uses TRBV9 and TRBJ2-7, with D unclear. Trimming shortened V by 0 bases and J by 5 bases, and 9 bases separated the two germline ends. CDR3 length equals 13 residues. Germline V gives CDR1 SGDLS, CDR2 YYNGEE. The CDR3 spells CASSVEPWDEQYF. Written as DNA, the CDR3 is TGTGCCAGCAGCGTAGAACCTTGGGACGAGCAGTACTTC.

This clonotype occurred many times. The CDR3 spells CASSIDQGENTEAFF. The CDR3 region has the DNA TGTGCCAGTAGTATAGATCAGGGGGAGAACACTGAAGCTTTCTTT. The chain is built from TRBV19 and TRBJ1-1, with 7 nucleotides matching TRBD1. Per germline, CDR1 LNHDA and CDR2 SQIVND (reference sequence). J was trimmed by 1 base and V by 0 bases; bases with no gene match: 2. The length of the CDR3 is 15 residues.

The CDR3 loop is CASSVEGAGSEAFF. The CDR3 nucleotides are TGTGCCAGCAGCGTTGAGGGGGCAGGGTCTGAAGCTTTCTTT. This chain connects TRBV9 to TRBJ1-1, with 7 bases matching TRBD1. Unmatched junction bases numbered 7, after V lost 2 bases and J lost 6 bases. CDR1 SGDLS and CDR2 YYNGEE come from the germline V gene. The CDR3 extends over 14 amino acids.

This clonotype was seen just once. A much larger clone lies a single base off, so this may be a read error. In DNA form, the CDR3 reads TGCGCCTGCAGACTGACTAGCGGAGAAGAGACCCAGTACTTC. Translated, it gives CACRLTSGEETQYF. V is TRBV5-1 and J is TRBJ2-5; 9 positions match TRBD2. This CDR3 has 14 amino acids. Germline assignment: CDR1 SGHRS and CDR2 YFSETQ.

This chain links TRBV11-1 with TRBJ1-5; no reliable D call. V was trimmed by 4 bases and J by 3 bases, leaving 10 bases between them. The CDR3 length is 14 residues. Per the germline V gene, CDR1 is SGHAT and CDR2 is FQDESV (reference sequence). The CDR3 reads CASSSAGPNQPQHF. The CDR3 region has the DNA TGTGCCAGCAGCTCAGCTGGGCCCAATCAGCCCCAGCATTTT.

The genes are TRBV12-5 and TRBJ2-5; D uncertain. The CDR3 totals 12 residues. Trimming shortened V by 6 bases and J by 2 bases, and 7 bases separated the two germline ends. CDR1 and CDR2 from the germline V gene are LGHNT and FRNRAP. The CDR3 region is CASGAMQETQYF. CDR3 coding DNA: TGTGCTAGTGGAGCTATGCAAGAGACCCAGTACTTC.

This clonotype was observed at least ten times. The chain links TRBV6-5 to TRBJ2-7; a possible D gene is TRBD2 (5 bases). The CDR3 covers 14 residues. V was shortened by 0 bases and J by 5 bases, with 11 bases between the two germline ends. Germline V gene data show CDR1 as MNHEY and CDR2 as SVGAGI. CDR3 sequence (DNA): TGTGCCAGCAGTTACTCCCGGGGAAGTCACGAGCAGTACTTC. It is translated as CASSYSRGSHEQYF.

This clonotype has ten or more counts. The chain carries TRBV9 and TRBJ2-5; D is perhaps TRBD2 (5 bases). Germline lookup yields CDR1 SGDLS and CDR2 YYNGEE. Deletions cut 0 bases from V and 6 bases from J, with 12 bases between. There are 14 residues in the CDR3. The CDR3 reads CASSVGVPGKTQYF. The DNA for the CDR3 is TGTGCCAGCAGCGTAGGAGTGCCGGGGAAGACCCAGTACTTC. Based on the CDR3 plus reference TRBV9 and TRBJ2-5, the full variable domain is DSGVTQTPKHLITATGQRVTLRCSPRSGDLSVYWYQQSLDQGLQFLIQYYNGEERAKGNILERFSAQQFPDLHSELNLSSLELGDSALYFCASSVGVPGKTQYFGPGTRLLVL.

In this sample, this clonotype turned up a few times. This chain uses TRBV5-1 with TRBJ2-7; D is perhaps TRBD1 or TRBD2 (5 bases each). The CDR3 consists of 14 residues. Trimming took 0 bases from V and 6 from J, leaving 13 bases between them. CDR1 and CDR2 from the germline V gene are SGHRS and YFSETQ. The CDR3 spells CASSLAGIQGEQYF. Here the CDR3 DNA reads TGCGCCAGCAGCTTGGCCGGGATCCAGGGCGAGCAGTACTTC.

This clonotype was counted only a few times. An end of the junction does not agree with germline; a read error may underlie this. This chain uses TRBV7-8 with TRBJ1-5; D possibly corresponds to TRBD1 (6 bases). This CDR3 has 15 amino acids. Germline lookup yields CDR1 SGHVS and CDR2 FQNEAQ. The CDR3 reads CASSLGEGGYQPRHF. DNA of the CDR3: TGTGCCAGCAGCTTAGGCGAGGGGGGGTATCAGCCCCGGCATTTT.

As concerns this clonotype: Possible read error: a much larger clone is one base away. J is TRBJ2-5 and V is TRBV7-6; D is unresolved. V was clipped by 4 bases and J by 12 bases, with 6 bases between them. Germline V gene lookup returns CDR1 SGHVS and CDR2 FNYEAQ. The CDR3 sequence is 9 residues long. CDR3 bases: TGTGCCAGCAGCTCCGATAAGTACTTC. Amino acid sequence: CASSSDKYF.

The rearrangement links TRBV19 to TRBJ1-2; D gene ambiguous. The CDR3 is 16 residues long. V was shortened by 5 bases and J by 0 bases, with 16 bases between the two germline ends. Germline loops: CDR1 LNHDA, CDR2 SQIVND (reference sequence). For the CDR3, the DNA is TGTGCCAGTAGTTCCCTCCGGGGTTCGGCTAACTATGGCTACACCTTC. Translating gives CASSSLRGSANYGYTF.

This clonotype was recorded at least ten times. V gene TRBV5-1 combines with J gene TRBJ1-3; D is uncertain. CDR3 size: 15 residues. The V gene lost 0 bases and the J gene lost 0 bases, with 7 bases spanning the gap. The V gene's germline CDR1 is SGHRS and CDR2 YFSETQ. CDR3 in DNA: TGCGCCAGCAGCTTGGAACCGACCTCTGGAAACACCATATATTTT. This encodes CASSLEPTSGNTIYF. Variable domain in full (rest from reference TRBV5-1 and TRBJ1-3): KAGVTQTPRYLIKTRGQQVTLSCSPISGHRSVSWYQQTPGQGLQFLFEYFSETQRNKGNFPGRFSGRQFSNSRSEMNVSTLELGDSALYLCASSLEPTSGNTIYFGEGSWLTVV.